This T cell receptor beta chain was identified during a study of cytomegalovirus exposure and HLA in healthy donors. Study-level background: For the approximately 400 genotyped donors, more than 80% fell within the Caucasian-associated ancestry cluster.

13 Jbeta primers and 60 Vbeta primers were used for the PCR. Sequencing was performed with immunoSEQ multiplex PCR; in TCRdb, only in-frame clones are kept and a portion is missing. The repertoire holds about 170,000 clones, with about 72% as singletons. Broader study findings: When presence/absence was analysed, sequencing depth was taken to be roughly uniform across donors.

To note about this clone: Its antigen remains unidentified.

Sequencing was carried out using PBMCs. The clonotype comes from a human donor in good health.

The CDR3 region has the DNA TGTGCCAGCAGCGGGGGGGATAGCACAGATACGCAGTATTTT. Its translation: CASSGGDSTDTQYF. This chain joins TRBV2 and TRBJ2-3; 8 bases fit TRBD2. The CDR3 consists of 14 residues. Germline-derived CDR1 and CDR2 are SNHLY and FYNNEI. Trimming removed 6 bases from V and 0 bases from J; junction bases left unmatched: 2. The complete variable domain, with remaining parts taken from reference TRBV2 and TRBJ2-3, reads EPEVTQTPSHQVTQMGQEVILRCVPISNHLYFYWYRQILGQKVEFLVSFYNNEISEKSEIFDDQFSVERPDGSNFTLKIRSTKLEDSAMYFCASSGGDSTDTQYFGPGTRLTVL.